This passage covers 20 T cell receptor beta chains from one sample sequenced in a study of blood T cell repertoires in COVID-19. Only in-frame clones appear in the TCRdb table, and some are missing; sequencing was by immunoSEQ multiplex PCR. The table includes about 32,000 clones, 80% to 95% detected once. The specimen was peripheral blood. Source of these receptors: a male donor with active COVID-19.

This rearrangement joins TRBV7-8 to TRBJ2-1; 8 bases are a match to TRBD1. This CDR3 contains 15 residues. V dropped 5 bases and J dropped 9; count of bases not matched to a gene: 12. In germline, CDR1 is SGHVS, CDR2 FQNEAQ. CDR3 nucleotides: TGTGCCAGCAGCCCCTTTCAGGGGGCCCTGGGTGAGCAGTTCTTC. It is translated as CASSPFQGALGEQFF. Filled out from reference TRBV7-8 and TRBJ2-1, the complete variable domain reads GAGVSQSPRYKVAKRGQDVALRCDPISGHVSLFWYQQALGQGPEFLTYFQNEAQLDKSGLPSDRFFAERPEGSVSTLKIQRTQQEDSAVYLCASSPFQGALGEQFFGPGTRLTVL.

The chain joins TRBV19 to TRBJ1-5, with a weak D call TRBD1 (6 bases). Germline V gene sequence: CDR1 LNHDA, CDR2 SQIVND (reference sequence). Trimming left V 5 bases short and J 0 bases short, with 23 bases between. The CDR3 runs to 19 residues. The CDR3 DNA follows: TGTGCCAGTAGTCCCCAGGGCGGGTATGGGGGCCATAGCAATCAGCCCCAGCATTTT. Protein sequence: CASSPQGGYGGHSNQPQHF.

This clone was recorded once. The V call is TRBV5-1, the J call TRBJ1-6, with a weak D call TRBD1 (6 bases). Looked up from germline, CDR1 is SGHRS and CDR2 is YFSETQ. CDR3 length: 16 amino acids. Trimming removed 4 bases from V and 0 bases from J, with 11 bases in between. CDR3 protein: CASSLRGSSYNSPLHF. CDR3 DNA: TGCGCCAGCAGCCTGAGGGGGAGCTCCTATAATTCACCCCTCCACTTT.

The chain recombines TRBV19 with TRBJ1-2, with D unresolved. This CDR3 has 16 residues. The V gene lost 5 bases and the J gene lost 0 bases, with 16 bases spanning the gap. From germline, CDR1 is LNHDA and CDR2 SQIVND (reference sequence). As DNA, the CDR3 is TGTGCCAGTAGTCCAAGAGGGCGGAAAGCTAACTATGGCTACACCTTC. Translated, it gives CASSPRGRKANYGYTF.

The V gene is TRBV14, the J gene TRBJ1-2; 8 bases align to TRBD1. The germline CDR1 and CDR2 sequences are SGHDN and FVKESK. V was pared by 5 bases and J by 4 bases, with 6 bases of the junction left unmatched. CDR3 length: 14 residues. The CDR3 loop reads CASSFDRGLYGYTF. CDR3 sequence (DNA): TGTGCCAGCAGCTTTGACAGGGGACTCTATGGCTACACCTTC.

This rearrangement joins TRBV3-1 (or the pseudogene TRBV3-2) to TRBJ1-5; perhaps TRBD1 as D (5 bases). CDR1 and CDR2 (germline): LGHDT, YNNKEL (reference sequence). V lost 0 bases to trimming and J lost 9 bases, with 12 bases between them. The CDR3 has 14 residues. CDR3 sequence reads: CASSQDTGRGPQHF. The DNA for the CDR3 is TGTGCCAGCAGCCAAGATACCGGGAGGGGGCCCCAGCATTTT.

The chain has TRBV2 and TRBJ2-5; TRBD2 matches 8 bases. Germline V gene sequence: CDR1 SNHLY, CDR2 FYNNEI. The CDR3 totals 11 residues. With 3 bases clipped from V and 14 bases from J, the junction kept 5 bases outside the gene matches. CDR3 amino acids: CASSDLAGQYF. The DNA of the CDR3 is TGTGCCAGCAGTGACCTAGCGGGCCAATACTTC.

The chain employs TRBV5-1 and TRBJ2-5; D might be TRBD2 (7 bases). The CDR3 consists of 14 residues. CDR1 is SGHRS and CDR2 is YFSETQ in the germline V gene. With 6 bases removed from V and 2 bases from J, the gap between germline ends came to 14 bases. CDR3 in amino acids: CASKVSGTQETQYF. The CDR3 nucleotides are TGCGCCAGCAAGGTGAGCGGGACACAAGAGACCCAGTACTTC.

The chain is built from TRBV5-1 and TRBJ1-1; TRBD1 agrees at 7 bases. The V and J ends lost 8 bases and 2 bases, in that order; junction bases with no gene match: 6. This CDR3 comprises 13 residues. The germline gives CDR1 SGHRS, CDR2 YFSETQ. Written as DNA, the CDR3 is TGCGCCAGTACAAGACAGGGAAACACTGAAGCTTTCTTT. Protein: CASTRQGNTEAFF.

V gene TRBV19 combines with J gene TRBJ1-5; 7 bases match TRBD1. V gave up 6 bases and J gave up 0 bases; unmatched junction bases: 11. CDR3 length equals 17 residues. Germline V gives CDR1 LNHDA, CDR2 SQIVND (reference sequence). Here the CDR3 DNA reads TGTGCCAGTAGAAGGTCGGGACAGATGATTAGCAATCAGCCCCAGCATTTT. Residues: CASRRSGQMISNQPQHF.

This chain joins TRBV3-1 (or the pseudogene TRBV3-2) and TRBJ1-2; TRBD1 agrees at 9 bases. The CDR3 consists of 14 residues. Germline V gene sequence: CDR1 LGHDT, CDR2 YNNKEL (reference sequence). Trimming cost V 5 bases and J 5 bases; bases outside gene matches: 6. The CDR3: CASSTHRGQYGYTF. CDR3 bases: TGTGCCAGCAGCACCCACAGGGGGCAGTATGGCTACACCTTC.

The V and J genes are TRBV6-5 and TRBJ1-5, with D uncertain. CDR3 length: 13 residues. V was trimmed by 8 bases and J by 0 bases, leaving 8 bases between them. The germline gives CDR1 MNHEY, CDR2 SVGAGI. The CDR3 is CASGVNSNQPQHF. The CDR3 DNA is TGTGCCAGCGGAGTTAATAGCAATCAGCCCCAGCATTTT.

J is TRBJ2-2 and V is TRBV7-2, with D perhaps TRBD2 (5 bases). This CDR3 spans 16 amino acids. V dropped 0 bases and J dropped 1 base, with 9 bases sitting between them. Germline CDR1 and CDR2: SGHTA and FQGNSA. CDR3 loop: CASSLAGVGNTGELFF. The CDR3 DNA follows: TGTGCCAGCAGCTTAGCCGGGGTTGGGAACACCGGGGAGCTGTTTTTT.

The genes are TRBV12-5 and TRBJ2-7; 8 nucleotides align to TRBD1. Trimming removed 3 bases from V and 1 base from J; junction bases left unmatched: 20. Germline values: CDR1 LGHNT, CDR2 FRNRAP. CDR3 length: 20 residues. The CDR3: CASGFPTTSRGDRISYEQYF. The CDR3 nucleotides read TGTGCTAGTGGTTTCCCGACCACTTCAAGGGGGGACAGGATATCCTACGAGCAGTACTTC.

Concerning this clone itself: One junction end does not reproduce the germline sequence, and a read error may be involved. CDR3 bases: TGTGCCAGCAGTTTTACGCAGGGTAGGATGAGCTTC. This codes for CASSFTQGRMSF. The V call is TRBV27, the J call TRBJ2-7; tentatively, D is TRBD1 (5 bases). The CDR3 consists of 12 residues. Germline CDR1 reads MNHEY; CDR2 reads SMNVEV (reference sequence).

This chain links TRBV6-5 with TRBJ1-3; 8 nucleotides match TRBD1. CDR1 MNHEY and CDR2 SVGAGI come from the germline V gene. V shed 2 bases, J shed 2 bases, and the junction held 5 bases outside the gene matches. This CDR3 spans 16 amino acids. The CDR3 reads CASSYQRQGPGNTIYF. The CDR3 DNA is TGTGCCAGCAGTTACCAACGACAGGGGCCTGGAAACACCATATATTTT.

This chain links TRBV4-1 with TRBJ1-3, with TRBD1 matching over 7 bases. Germline V gene sequence: CDR1 MGHRA, CDR2 YSYEKL. V shed 4 bases and J 2 bases; nucleotides not matched to a gene: 20. The CDR3 sequence is 20 residues long. The CDR3 nucleotides are TGCGCCAGCAGCCGAACGCCGGGACAGTCGATTCAAGGGGCTGGAAACACCATATATTTT. It yields the protein CASSRTPGQSIQGAGNTIYF.

The chain recombines TRBV6-2 or TRBV6-3 with TRBJ2-1, with D possibly matching TRBD1 (6 bases). Germline CDR1 MNHEY, CDR2 SVGEGT. This CDR3 is 16 amino acids long. Trimming removed 3 bases from V and 5 bases from J, with 17 bases in between. CDR3 loop: CASSYSRGRVDNEQFF. DNA for the CDR3: TGTGCCAGCAGTTATAGCAGGGGCCGGGTTGACAATGAGCAGTTCTTC.

This chain uses TRBV3-1 (or the pseudogene TRBV3-2) with TRBJ1-2; weak D call: TRBD1 (5 bases). V lost 1 base and J lost 5, with 8 bases in between. The CDR3 runs to 13 residues. The germline V gene encodes CDR1 LGHDT and CDR2 YNNKEL (reference sequence). The CDR3 loop reads CASSQVQGYGYTF. The CDR3 DNA follows: TGTGCCAGCAGCCAAGTCCAGGGTTATGGCTACACCTTC.

The chain combines TRBV7-9 with TRBJ2-1; TRBD2 matches 7 bases. Germline trimming cut 0 bases from V and 5 bases from J; bases unmatched to any gene: 7. The V gene's germline CDR1 is SEHNR and CDR2 FQNEAQ (reference sequence). There are 16 residues in the CDR3. CDR3 bases: TGTGCCAGCAGCTTAGCCGGGGGGTCGGATGACAATGAGCAGTTCTTC. Its protein product is CASSLAGGSDDNEQFF.